These T cell receptor beta chains were read from a single sample in a study of shared clonotypes between healthy human individuals. Using immunoSEQ multiplex PCR, the repertoire was profiled, and TCRdb retains in-frame clones only, with some absent. The sample records hundreds of thousands of clones, approximately 96% being singletons. Sequenced material: naive CD8+ T cells sorted from blood. The receptors were sampled from a woman aged 30 to 39 in good health. The conserved cysteine and the conserved F or W are not part of the CDR3 here. Fields, in order: J gene, V gene, D gene, CDR3 protein. A D gene is named only where the DNA matches it firmly.

TRBJ2-2,TRBV7-9,TRBD2,ASSDSGTTPGELF
TRBJ1-2,TRBV30,TRBD1,AWTGQGAGYT
TRBJ2-7,TRBV28,TRBD1,ASRDRGWYEQY
TRBJ2-1,TRBV27,.,ASSPPYQGGEQF
TRBJ1-2,TRBV28,.,ASSLSGWGYT
TRBJ2-3,TRBV2,TRBD2,ASSGLSGSGTSGIRDTQY
TRBJ1-1,TRBV27,.,ASLSGGREAF
TRBJ1-3,TRBV28,.,ASTPPGLRTGNTIY
TRBJ2-7,TRBV5-6,TRBD1,ASSHDRGYEQY
TRBJ2-7,TRBV10-1,.,ASSDSPNTYEQY
TRBJ2-7,TRBV28,.,ASRGMVSRGEQY
TRBJ2-2,TRBV7-6,TRBD1,ASSFFGTANTGELF
TRBJ2-3,TRBV11-2,.,ASSIGQETEINTDTQY
TRBJ2-7,TRBV11-1,.,ASSTGTQTGRQY
TRBJ2-1,TRBV7-6,.,ASSSLNEQF
TRBJ2-1,TRBV27,TRBD2,ASSPGPRLAGGPGNEQF
TRBJ2-7,TRBV6-5,TRBD1,ASSYLARGNEQY
TRBJ2-1,TRBV15,.,ATSFYNEQF
TRBJ2-3,TRBV29-1,.,SVVGESLASLWDTQY
TRBJ2-5,TRBV7-8,.,ASSLRLVEKETQY
TRBJ2-1,TRBV15,.,ATSREGNEQF
TRBJ2-7,TRBV5-4,.,ASSLGPGDEQY
TRBJ2-7,TRBV28,TRBD1,ASSSGTGDSYEQY
TRBJ2-5,TRBV27,TRBD1,ASSATGGRWETQY